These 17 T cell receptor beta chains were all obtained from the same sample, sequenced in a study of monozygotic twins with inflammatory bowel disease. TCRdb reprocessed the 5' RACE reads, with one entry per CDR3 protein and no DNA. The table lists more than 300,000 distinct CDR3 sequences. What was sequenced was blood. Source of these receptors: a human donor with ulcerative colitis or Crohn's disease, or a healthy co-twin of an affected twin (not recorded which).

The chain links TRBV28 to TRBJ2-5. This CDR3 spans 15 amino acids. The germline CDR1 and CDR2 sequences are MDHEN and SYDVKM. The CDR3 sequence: CASSSGWGNQETQYF. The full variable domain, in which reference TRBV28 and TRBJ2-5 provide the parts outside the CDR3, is DVKVTQSSRYLVKRTGEKVFLECVQDMDHENMFWYRQDPGLGLRLIYFSYDVKMKEKGDIPEGYSVSREKKERFSLILESASTNQTSMYLCASSSGWGNQETQYFGPGTRLLVL.

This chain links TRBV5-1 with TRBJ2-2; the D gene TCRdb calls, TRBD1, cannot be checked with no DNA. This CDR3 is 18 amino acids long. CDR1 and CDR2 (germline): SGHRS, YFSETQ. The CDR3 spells CASSSPAGTGAFSGELFF.

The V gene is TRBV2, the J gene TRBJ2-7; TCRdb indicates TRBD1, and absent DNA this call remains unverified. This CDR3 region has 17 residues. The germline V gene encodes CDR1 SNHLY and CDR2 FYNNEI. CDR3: CASHGQGNIGDFYEQYF.

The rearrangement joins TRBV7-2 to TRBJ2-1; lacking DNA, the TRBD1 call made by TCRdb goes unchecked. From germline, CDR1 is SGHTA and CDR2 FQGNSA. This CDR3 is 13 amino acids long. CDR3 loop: CASQGQDYNEQFF.

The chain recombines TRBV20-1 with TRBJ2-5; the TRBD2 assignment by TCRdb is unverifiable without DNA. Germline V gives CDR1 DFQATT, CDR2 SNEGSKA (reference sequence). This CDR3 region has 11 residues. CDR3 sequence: CSVKPAGTQYF.

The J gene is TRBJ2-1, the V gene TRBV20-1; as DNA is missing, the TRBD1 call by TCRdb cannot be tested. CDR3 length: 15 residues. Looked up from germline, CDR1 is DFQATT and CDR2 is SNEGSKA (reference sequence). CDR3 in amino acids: CSASPRRGAYNEQFF.

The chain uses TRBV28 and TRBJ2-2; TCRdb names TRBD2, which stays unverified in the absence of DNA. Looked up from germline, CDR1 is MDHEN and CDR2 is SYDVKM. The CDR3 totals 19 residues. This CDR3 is CASRIETMGGASNTGELFF.

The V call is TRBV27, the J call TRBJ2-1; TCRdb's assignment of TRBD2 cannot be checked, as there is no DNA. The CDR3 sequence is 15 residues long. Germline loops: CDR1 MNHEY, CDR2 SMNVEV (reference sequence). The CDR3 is CASSSVAGGYNEQFF.

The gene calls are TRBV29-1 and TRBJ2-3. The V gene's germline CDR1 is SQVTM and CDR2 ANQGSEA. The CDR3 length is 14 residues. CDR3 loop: CSVERGLGTDTQYF.

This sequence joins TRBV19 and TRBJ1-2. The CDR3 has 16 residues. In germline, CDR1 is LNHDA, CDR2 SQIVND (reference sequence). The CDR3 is CASSILQGLSHYGYTF.

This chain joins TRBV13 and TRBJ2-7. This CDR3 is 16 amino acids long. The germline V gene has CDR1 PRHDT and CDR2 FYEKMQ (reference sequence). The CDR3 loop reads CASSLVIGLGAYEQYF.

This chain's CDR3 is CASSFGQGLGGYTF. The rearrangement uses TRBV12-3 or TRBV12-4 and TRBJ1-2; the D gene TCRdb calls, TRBD1, cannot be checked with no DNA. This CDR3 has 14 amino acids.

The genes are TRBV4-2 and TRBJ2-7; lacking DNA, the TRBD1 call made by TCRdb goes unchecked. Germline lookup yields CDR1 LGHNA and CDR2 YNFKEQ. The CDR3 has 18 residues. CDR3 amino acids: CASSQDFGTGVRTYEQYF.

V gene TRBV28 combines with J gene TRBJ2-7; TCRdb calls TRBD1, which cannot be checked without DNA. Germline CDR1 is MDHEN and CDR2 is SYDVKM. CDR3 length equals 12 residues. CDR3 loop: CASRAPGKTQYF.

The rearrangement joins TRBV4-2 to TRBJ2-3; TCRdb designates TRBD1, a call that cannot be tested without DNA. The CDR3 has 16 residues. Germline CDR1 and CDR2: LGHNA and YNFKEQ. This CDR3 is CASSQAMTGVADTQYF.

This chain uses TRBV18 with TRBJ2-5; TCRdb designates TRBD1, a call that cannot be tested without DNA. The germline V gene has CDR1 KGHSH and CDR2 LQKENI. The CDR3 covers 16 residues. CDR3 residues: CASSPNWGQGKETQYF.

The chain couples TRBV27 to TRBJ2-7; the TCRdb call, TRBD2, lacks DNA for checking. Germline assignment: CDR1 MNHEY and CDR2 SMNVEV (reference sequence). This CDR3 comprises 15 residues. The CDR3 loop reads CASSLEPGRRYEQYF.